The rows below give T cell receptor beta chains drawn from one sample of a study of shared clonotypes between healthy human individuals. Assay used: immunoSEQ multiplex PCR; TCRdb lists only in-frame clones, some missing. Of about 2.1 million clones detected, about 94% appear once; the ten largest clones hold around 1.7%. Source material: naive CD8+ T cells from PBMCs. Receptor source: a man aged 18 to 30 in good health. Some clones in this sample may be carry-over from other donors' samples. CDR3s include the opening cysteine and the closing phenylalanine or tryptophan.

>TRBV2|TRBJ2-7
CAAVGGAGEQYF
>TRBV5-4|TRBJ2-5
CASSLCRGTGRETQYF
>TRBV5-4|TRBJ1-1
CASSLGVWDGDEAFF
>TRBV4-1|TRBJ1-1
CASSQVTAGLSAEAFF
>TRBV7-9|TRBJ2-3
CASSGPHETDTQYF
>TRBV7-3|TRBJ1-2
CASSLDQGDRYGYTF
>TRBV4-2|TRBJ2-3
CASGRLAGTTDTQYF
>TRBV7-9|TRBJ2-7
CASSSEEALTSYEQYF
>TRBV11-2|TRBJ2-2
CASCRQEFTGELFF
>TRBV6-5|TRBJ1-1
CASSPGYNTEAFF
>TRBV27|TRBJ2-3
CASSSVPSTDTQYF
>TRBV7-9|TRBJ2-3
CASSTPGQPPDTQYF
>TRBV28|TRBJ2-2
CASSPRAGELFF
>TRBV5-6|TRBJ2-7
CASTPPGDYEQYF
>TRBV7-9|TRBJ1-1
CASSLGDIRWTEAFF
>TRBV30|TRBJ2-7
CAWSVPLNGALF
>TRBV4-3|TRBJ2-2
CASSQDAWTSGRRGELFF
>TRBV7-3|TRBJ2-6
CASSQQLSGANVLTF
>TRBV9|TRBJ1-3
CASSVGQGAAGNTIYF
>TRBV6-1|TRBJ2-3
CASSADRGRPDTQYF
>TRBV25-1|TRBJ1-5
CASSVQGAGQPQHF
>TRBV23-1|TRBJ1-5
CASSQGGAGGNQPQHF
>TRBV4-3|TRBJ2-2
CASSQGTSGRWNTGELFF
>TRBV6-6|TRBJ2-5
CASSYITGGETQYF
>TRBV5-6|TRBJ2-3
CASHGPTDTQYF
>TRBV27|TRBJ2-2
CASSLSAANTGELFF
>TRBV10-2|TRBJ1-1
CASSAGFEAFF
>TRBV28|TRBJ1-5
CASSSGRYSNQPQHF
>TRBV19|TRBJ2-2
CASSISHTGELFF
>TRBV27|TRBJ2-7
CASGGGGYEQYF
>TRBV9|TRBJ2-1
CASSVASIVAPNNEQFF
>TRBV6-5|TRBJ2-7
CASSYDRGHEQYF
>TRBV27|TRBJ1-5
CASSFLGSEQPQHF
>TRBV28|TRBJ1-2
CASSPMSYYGYTF
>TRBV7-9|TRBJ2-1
CASSWREGNNEQFF
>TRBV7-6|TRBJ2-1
CASSLGSNEQFF
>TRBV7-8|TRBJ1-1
CASSLFGGSEAFF
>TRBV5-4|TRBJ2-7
CASSSRGASEQYF
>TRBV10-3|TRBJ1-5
CAISESGGYSNQPQHF
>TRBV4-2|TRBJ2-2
CASSQENSNTGELFF
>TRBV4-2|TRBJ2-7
CASSSRLAGGRNEQYF
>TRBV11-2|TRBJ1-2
CASCKDGLATNYGYTF
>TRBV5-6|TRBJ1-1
CASSSILILAGTEAFF
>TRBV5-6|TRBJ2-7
CASSWLAEQYF
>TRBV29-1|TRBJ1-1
CSVERVAGAFF
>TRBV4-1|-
CASSQSLGNEGYEQYF
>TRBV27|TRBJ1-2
CASRGPDRNYGYTF
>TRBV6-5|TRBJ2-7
CASSNRGHEQYF
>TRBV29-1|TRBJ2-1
CSVATTSGSSGEQFF
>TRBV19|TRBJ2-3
CASSIDLDSTDTQYF
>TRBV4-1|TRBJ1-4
CASSQGQGPWPDNEKLFF
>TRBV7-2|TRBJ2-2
CASSLGVSSGSWLTGELFF
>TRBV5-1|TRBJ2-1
CASSWTVRTSGGTGEQFF
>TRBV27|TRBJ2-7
CASTYNGRDTYEQYF
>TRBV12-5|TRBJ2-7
CASGFALAGGPYEQYF
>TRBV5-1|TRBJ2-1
CASTVDGGHNEQFF
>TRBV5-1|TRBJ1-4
CASRGSQLSTNEKLFF